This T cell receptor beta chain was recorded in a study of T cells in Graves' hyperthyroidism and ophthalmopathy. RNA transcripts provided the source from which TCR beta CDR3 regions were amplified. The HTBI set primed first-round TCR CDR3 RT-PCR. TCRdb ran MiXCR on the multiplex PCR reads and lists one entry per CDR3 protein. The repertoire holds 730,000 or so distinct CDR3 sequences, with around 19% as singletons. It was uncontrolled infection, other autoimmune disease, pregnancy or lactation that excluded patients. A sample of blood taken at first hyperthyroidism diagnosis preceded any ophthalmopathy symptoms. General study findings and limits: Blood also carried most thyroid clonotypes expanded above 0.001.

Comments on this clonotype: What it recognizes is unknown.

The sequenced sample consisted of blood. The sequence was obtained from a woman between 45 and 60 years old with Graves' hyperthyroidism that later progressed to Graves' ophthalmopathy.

DNA for the CDR3: TGTGCCAGCAGCGAACAAACCGCTGGGGGCGCCGAGCAGTACTTC. It yields the protein CASSEQTAGGAEQYF. The V call is TRBV5-4, the J call TRBJ2-7; a possible D gene is TRBD1 (6 bases). Per the germline V gene, CDR1 is SGHNT and CDR2 is YYREEE (reference sequence). This CDR3 contains 15 residues. V lost 4 bases and J lost 6, with 20 bases in between.